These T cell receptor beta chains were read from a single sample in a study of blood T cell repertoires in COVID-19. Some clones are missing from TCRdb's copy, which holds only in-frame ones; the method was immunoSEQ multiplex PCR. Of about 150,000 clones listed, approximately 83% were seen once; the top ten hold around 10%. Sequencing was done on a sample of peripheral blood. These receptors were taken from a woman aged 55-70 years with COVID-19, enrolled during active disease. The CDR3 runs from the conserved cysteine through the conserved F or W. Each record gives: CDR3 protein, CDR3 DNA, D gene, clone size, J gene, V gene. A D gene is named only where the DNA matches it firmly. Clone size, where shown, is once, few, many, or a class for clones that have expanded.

CDR3 protein: CASSLAGSSYEQYF
CDR3 DNA: TGCGCCAGCAGCTTGGCGGGTAGCTCCTACGAGCAGTACTTC
D gene: .
clone size: few
J gene: TRBJ2-7
V gene: TRBV5-1

CDR3 protein: CASSLAGGTDTQYF
CDR3 DNA: TGCGCCAGCAGCCTAGCGGGGGGCACAGATACGCAGTATTTT
D gene: TRBD2
clone size: .
J gene: TRBJ2-3
V gene: TRBV5-1

CDR3 protein: CASSIESGANQPQHF
CDR3 DNA: TGTGCCAGTAGTATAGAATCAGGGGCTAATCAGCCCCAGCATTTT
D gene: .
clone size: few
J gene: TRBJ1-5
V gene: TRBV19

CDR3 protein: CASSLVGGSEQFF
CDR3 DNA: TGCGCCAGCAGCTTGGTAGGGGGAAGTGAGCAGTTCTTC
D gene: .
clone size: .
J gene: TRBJ2-1
V gene: TRBV5-1

CDR3 protein: CASSVASGGVRVETQYF
CDR3 DNA: TGTGCCAGCAGCGTAGCTTCGGGGGGAGTGAGGGTAGAGACCCAGTACTTC
D gene: TRBD2
clone size: .
J gene: TRBJ2-5
V gene: TRBV9

CDR3 protein: CASSLRGQGKGNSPLHF
CDR3 DNA: TGTGCCAGCAGCTTAAGGGGGCAGGGAAAGGGTAATTCACCCCTCCACTTT
D gene: .
clone size: .
J gene: TRBJ1-6
V gene: TRBV7-3

CDR3 protein: CASSLERNLETQYF
CDR3 DNA: TGCGCCAGCAGCTTGGAACGAAACTTAGAGACCCAGTACTTC
D gene: .
clone size: .
J gene: TRBJ2-5
V gene: TRBV5-1

CDR3 protein: CAISGGETQYF
CDR3 DNA: TGTGCCATCAGTGGAGGGGAGACCCAGTACTTC
D gene: .
clone size: .
J gene: TRBJ2-5
V gene: TRBV10-3

CDR3 protein: CASSPGDTLSYNEQFF
CDR3 DNA: TGTGCCAGCTCACCAGGAGATACACTCTCCTACAATGAGCAGTTCTTC
D gene: .
clone size: .
J gene: TRBJ2-1
V gene: TRBV18

CDR3 protein: CASSLSLAPSTDTQYF
CDR3 DNA: TGTGCCAGCAGCTTAAGTCTGGCTCCCAGCACAGATACGCAGTATTTT
D gene: .
clone size: .
J gene: TRBJ2-3
V gene: TRBV7-3

CDR3 protein: CASGLSGPNTGELFF
CDR3 DNA: TGTGCTAGTGGTTTGAGCGGGCCGAACACCGGGGAGCTGTTTTTT
D gene: .
clone size: .
J gene: TRBJ2-2
V gene: TRBV12-5

CDR3 protein: CASSHRTASGRSVTDTQYF
CDR3 DNA: TGCGCCAGCAGCCACAGAACGGCTAGCGGGAGGAGCGTCACAGATACGCAGTATTTT
D gene: TRBD2
clone size: .
J gene: TRBJ2-3
V gene: TRBV5-1

CDR3 protein: CASSPRTGNNEQFF
CDR3 DNA: TGTGCCAGTAGTCCCAGGACAGGGAACAATGAGCAGTTCTTC
D gene: TRBD1
clone size: .
J gene: TRBJ2-1
V gene: TRBV19

CDR3 protein: CASSQGSGGSADTQYF
CDR3 DNA: TGTGCCAGCAGCCAAGGCTCGGGGGGCTCGGCAGATACGCAGTATTTT
D gene: .
clone size: .
J gene: TRBJ2-3
V gene: TRBV3-1/TRBV3-2

CDR3 protein: CASSSTISGTGTLHF
CDR3 DNA: TGTGCCAGCAGCTCTACGATCTCCGGGACAGGGACCCTCCACTTT
D gene: TRBD1
clone size: .
J gene: TRBJ1-6
V gene: TRBV3-1/TRBV3-2

CDR3 protein: CASSWGTGQADTQYF
CDR3 DNA: TGTGCCAGCAGCTGGGGGACAGGGCAGGCGGATACGCAGTATTTT
D gene: TRBD1
clone size: .
J gene: TRBJ2-3
V gene: TRBV7-3

CDR3 protein: CATSDARRGNTDTQYF
CDR3 DNA: TGTGCCACCAGTGATGCCCGGCGGGGGAACACAGATACGCAGTATTTT
D gene: TRBD2
clone size: .
J gene: TRBJ2-3
V gene: TRBV24-1

CDR3 protein: CASNNRQGTDGYTF
CDR3 DNA: TGTGCCAGCAATAACCGACAGGGGACAGACGGCTACACCTTC
D gene: TRBD1
clone size: .
J gene: TRBJ1-2
V gene: TRBV6-6

CDR3 protein: CASSPFRRYGNTIYF
CDR3 DNA: TGTGCCAGCAGCCCCTTCCGCCGGTATGGAAACACCATATATTTT
D gene: .
clone size: .
J gene: TRBJ1-3
V gene: TRBV13

CDR3 protein: CARESLNTEAFF
CDR3 DNA: TGTGCCAGAGAGTCCCTGAACACTGAAGCTTTCTTT
D gene: .
clone size: .
J gene: TRBJ1-1
V gene: TRBV12-3/TRBV12-4

CDR3 protein: CASSDQQGGSPLHF
CDR3 DNA: TGCGCCAGCAGTGACCAACAGGGAGGGTCACCCCTCCACTTT
D gene: .
clone size: .
J gene: TRBJ1-6
V gene: TRBV10-2

CDR3 protein: CASSQRLAVGQETQYF
CDR3 DNA: TGTGCCAGCTCACAACGACTAGCGGTTGGCCAAGAGACCCAGTACTTC
D gene: TRBD2
clone size: .
J gene: TRBJ2-5
V gene: TRBV18

CDR3 protein: CATSTRQGTSGNNEQFF
CDR3 DNA: TGTGCCACCAGCACCCGCCAGGGGACTAGCGGGAATAATGAGCAGTTCTTC
D gene: TRBD2
clone size: .
J gene: TRBJ2-1
V gene: TRBV15

CDR3 protein: CASKERENTGELFF
CDR3 DNA: TGTGCCAGCAAGGAGCGGGAGAACACCGGGGAGCTGTTTTTT
D gene: TRBD2
clone size: .
J gene: TRBJ2-2
V gene: TRBV2

CDR3 protein: CSARDRDRRFF
CDR3 DNA: TGCAGTGCTAGGGACAGGGACCGTCGGTTCTTC
D gene: TRBD1
clone size: .
J gene: TRBJ2-1
V gene: TRBV20-1

CDR3 protein: CASSPTYAGVGDTGELFF
CDR3 DNA: TGTGCCAGCAGCCCAACGTATGCGGGAGTGGGTGACACCGGGGAGCTGTTTTTT
D gene: TRBD2
clone size: once
J gene: TRBJ2-2
V gene: TRBV7-2

CDR3 protein: CASSPNRGRETQYF
CDR3 DNA: TGTGCCAGCTCACCCAACAGGGGGCGAGAGACCCAGTACTTC
D gene: TRBD1
clone size: .
J gene: TRBJ2-5
V gene: TRBV18

CDR3 protein: CAIRAADSRSNQPQHF
CDR3 DNA: TGTGCCATCAGGGCCGCAGACAGTAGGAGCAATCAGCCCCAGCATTTT
D gene: .
clone size: .
J gene: TRBJ1-5
V gene: TRBV10-3

CDR3 protein: CASSLRDYQETQYF
CDR3 DNA: TGTGCCAGCAGCCTCCGGGACTACCAAGAGACCCAGTACTTC
D gene: .
clone size: .
J gene: TRBJ2-5
V gene: TRBV14

CDR3 protein: CAWSVSGGTEAFF
CDR3 DNA: TGTGCCTGGAGTGTATCGGGGGGGACTGAAGCTTTCTTT
D gene: .
clone size: .
J gene: TRBJ1-1
V gene: TRBV30

CDR3 protein: CASSPGTGRGRKEGKTQYF
CDR3 DNA: TGTGCCAGCAGCCCCGGGACAGGCAGGGGACGGAAGGAAGGGAAGACCCAGTACTTC
D gene: TRBD1
clone size: .
J gene: TRBJ2-5
V gene: TRBV7-9

CDR3 protein: CASSGTSSETQYF
CDR3 DNA: TGCGCCAGCAGCGGGACTAGCTCAGAGACCCAGTACTTC
D gene: TRBD2
clone size: .
J gene: TRBJ2-5
V gene: TRBV5-1

CDR3 protein: CASSFQQGGSSKPQHF
CDR3 DNA: TGTGCCAGCAGCTTTCAACAGGGGGGATCGTCGAAGCCCCAGCATTTT
D gene: TRBD1
clone size: .
J gene: TRBJ1-5
V gene: TRBV7-2

CDR3 protein: CASSLNRSTDTQYF
CDR3 DNA: TGTGCCAGCAGCTTAAATCGGAGCACAGATACGCAGTATTTT
D gene: .
clone size: .
J gene: TRBJ2-3
V gene: TRBV13

CDR3 protein: CASSLATAGKGDTQYF
CDR3 DNA: TGTGCCAGCAGCTTAGCGACAGCGGGGAAGGGGGATACGCAGTATTTT
D gene: TRBD2
clone size: .
J gene: TRBJ2-3
V gene: TRBV7-8

CDR3 protein: CATSSHGNTDTQYF
CDR3 DNA: TGTGCCACCAGTTCCCACGGGAACACAGATACGCAGTATTTT
D gene: .
clone size: .
J gene: TRBJ2-3
V gene: TRBV24-1

CDR3 protein: CASSYGGGGNGELFF
CDR3 DNA: TGTGCCAGCAGTTATGGAGGGGGAGGGAACGGGGAGCTGTTTTTT
D gene: .
clone size: .
J gene: TRBJ2-2
V gene: TRBV6-5

CDR3 protein: CSVAVEGNTEAFF
CDR3 DNA: TGCAGCGTTGCAGTAGAGGGGAACACTGAAGCTTTCTTT
D gene: .
clone size: .
J gene: TRBJ1-1
V gene: TRBV29-1

CDR3 protein: CASSPSGRPNTEAFF
CDR3 DNA: TGTGCCAGCTCCCCTTCGGGGAGACCGAACACTGAAGCTTTCTTT
D gene: .
clone size: .
J gene: TRBJ1-1
V gene: TRBV18

CDR3 protein: CASSPSGTTYEQYF
CDR3 DNA: TGTGCCAGCAGCCCGTCCGGGACAACCTACGAGCAGTACTTC
D gene: .
clone size: .
J gene: TRBJ2-7
V gene: TRBV4-2

CDR3 protein: CASSFNVVVGAGGRLDEQFF
CDR3 DNA: TGTGCCAGCAGTTTCAATGTAGTCGTAGGCGCGGGAGGGCGTTTAGATGAGCAGTTCTTC
D gene: TRBD2
clone size: .
J gene: TRBJ2-1
V gene: TRBV27

CDR3 protein: CASTGTGSSPLHF
CDR3 DNA: TGTGCCAGCACCGGGACAGGGAGCTCACCCCTCCACTTT
D gene: TRBD1
clone size: .
J gene: TRBJ1-6
V gene: TRBV2

CDR3 protein: CASAPEPGASDTQYF
CDR3 DNA: TGCGCCAGCGCCCCCGAACCGGGAGCCTCAGATACGCAGTATTTT
D gene: .
clone size: .
J gene: TRBJ2-3
V gene: TRBV5-1

CDR3 protein: CASSPTGRSVEQYF
CDR3 DNA: TGTGCCAGCAGCCCAACAGGGCGGTCGGTCGAGCAGTACTTC
D gene: .
clone size: .
J gene: TRBJ2-7
V gene: TRBV7-2

CDR3 protein: CASSVDPSTGIGNTIYF
CDR3 DNA: TGTGCCAGCAGCGTAGATCCTTCGACAGGGATCGGAAACACCATATATTTT
D gene: TRBD1
clone size: .
J gene: TRBJ1-3
V gene: TRBV9

CDR3 protein: CASSRGGDRSNYGYTF
CDR3 DNA: TGTGCCAGCTCCCGTGGTGGGGACAGGAGTAACTATGGCTACACCTTC
D gene: TRBD1
clone size: .
J gene: TRBJ1-2
V gene: TRBV18

CDR3 protein: CSASVPEKYEQYF
CDR3 DNA: TGCAGTGCTAGTGTGCCGGAGAAATACGAGCAGTACTTC
D gene: .
clone size: few
J gene: TRBJ2-7
V gene: TRBV20-1

CDR3 protein: CASSPNRGARYGYTF
CDR3 DNA: TGTGCCAGCAGCCCTAACAGGGGGGCTCGCTATGGCTACACCTTC
D gene: TRBD1
clone size: .
J gene: TRBJ1-2
V gene: TRBV11-2

CDR3 protein: CASTVGRTNEKLFF
CDR3 DNA: TGTGCCAGCACCGTAGGGAGGACTAATGAAAAACTGTTTTTT
D gene: .
clone size: .
J gene: TRBJ1-4
V gene: TRBV7-2

CDR3 protein: CASSFGRAQETQYF
CDR3 DNA: TGCGCCAGCAGCTTTGGCAGGGCCCAAGAGACCCAGTACTTC
D gene: .
clone size: .
J gene: TRBJ2-5
V gene: TRBV5-1

CDR3 protein: CASSLGTGGGTGELFF
CDR3 DNA: TGTGCCAGCAGCTTGGGGACAGGGGGGGGGACCGGGGAGCTGTTTTTT
D gene: TRBD1
clone size: .
J gene: TRBJ2-2
V gene: TRBV5-4

CDR3 protein: CASSPSGRGVTDTQYF
CDR3 DNA: TGTGCCAGCAGTCCCAGCGGACGAGGAGTGACAGATACGCAGTATTTT
D gene: .
clone size: .
J gene: TRBJ2-3
V gene: TRBV5-4

CDR3 protein: CASSWGQGNQPQHF
CDR3 DNA: TGTGCCAGTAGCTGGGGGCAGGGCAATCAGCCCCAGCATTTT
D gene: .
clone size: .
J gene: TRBJ1-5
V gene: TRBV19